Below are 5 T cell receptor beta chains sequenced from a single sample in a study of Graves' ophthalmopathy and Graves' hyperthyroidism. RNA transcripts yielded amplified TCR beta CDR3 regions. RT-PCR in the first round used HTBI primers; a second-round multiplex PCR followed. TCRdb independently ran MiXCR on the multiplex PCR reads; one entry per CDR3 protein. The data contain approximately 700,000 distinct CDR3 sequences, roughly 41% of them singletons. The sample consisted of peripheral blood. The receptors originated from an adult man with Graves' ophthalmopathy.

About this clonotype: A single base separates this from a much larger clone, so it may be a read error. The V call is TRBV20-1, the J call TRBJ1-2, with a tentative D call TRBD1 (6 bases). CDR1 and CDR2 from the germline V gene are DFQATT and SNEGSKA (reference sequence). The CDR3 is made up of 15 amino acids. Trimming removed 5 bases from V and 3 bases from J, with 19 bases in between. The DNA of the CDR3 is TGCAGTGCTTCTCTTCAGGGGCAGGGATACTATGGCTACACCTTC. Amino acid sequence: CSASLQGQGYYGYTF.

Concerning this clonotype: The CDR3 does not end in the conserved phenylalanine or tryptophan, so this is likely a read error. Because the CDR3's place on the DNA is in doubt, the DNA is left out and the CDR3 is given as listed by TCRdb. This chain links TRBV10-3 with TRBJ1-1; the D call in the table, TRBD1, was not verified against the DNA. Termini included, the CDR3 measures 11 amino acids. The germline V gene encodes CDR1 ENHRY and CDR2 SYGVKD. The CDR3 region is CASRPGTGGFY.

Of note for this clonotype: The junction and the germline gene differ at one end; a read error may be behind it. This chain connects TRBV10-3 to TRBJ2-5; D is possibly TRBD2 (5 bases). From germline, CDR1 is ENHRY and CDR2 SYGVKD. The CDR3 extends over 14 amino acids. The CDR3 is CASSESGGQETQYF. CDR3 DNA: TGTGCCAGCAGTGAATCTGGCGGGCAAGAGACCCAGTACTTC.

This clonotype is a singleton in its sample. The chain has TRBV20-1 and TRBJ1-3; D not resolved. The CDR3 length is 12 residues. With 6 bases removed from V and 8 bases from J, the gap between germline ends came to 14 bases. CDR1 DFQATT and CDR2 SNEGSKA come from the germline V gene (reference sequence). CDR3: CSAHSAGYTIYF. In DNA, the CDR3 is TGCAGTGCCCACTCGGCAGGCTACACCATATATTTT.

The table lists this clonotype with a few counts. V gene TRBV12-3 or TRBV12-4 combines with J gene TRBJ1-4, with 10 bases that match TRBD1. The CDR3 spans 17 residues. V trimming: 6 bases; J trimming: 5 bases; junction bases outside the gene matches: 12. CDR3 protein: CASSQLSGQGHNEKLFF. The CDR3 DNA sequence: TGTGCCAGCAGCCAATTGTCGGGACAGGGGCACAATGAAAAACTGTTTTTT.